A selection of T cell receptor beta chains follows, all from one sample in a study of CXCR3-negative and CXCR3-positive naive CD8 T cells. TCRdb reanalyzed the 5' RACE reads and collapses them to one entry per CDR3 protein, without DNA. Found here are 6,000 or so distinct CDR3 sequences; the top ten clones hold approximately 1.5%. The specimen was naive CXCR3+ CD8+ T cells from blood. These receptors were taken from a human donor in good health. Some clones in this sample may be carry-over from other donors' samples. The CDR3 runs from the conserved cysteine through the conserved F or W. Clone sizes are given selectively: once, few, many, or a class where the clone is expanded.

>NA|TRBV29-1|TRBJ2-2
CSVLLAGVNTGELFF
>medium-sized|TRBV29-1|TRBJ1-2
CSVPRTNYGYTF
>medium-sized|TRBV19|TRBJ1-2
CASLQGAVSGYTF
>NA|TRBV20-1|TRBJ2-7
CSARPRDTYYEQYF
>medium-sized|TRBV5-1|TRBJ2-7
CASRDTGTYNEQYF
>medium-sized|TRBV20-1|TRBJ1-1
CSAREGTDEAFF
>medium-sized|TRBV3-1|TRBJ2-7
CASSRVAGGDYEQYF
>NA|TRBV29-1|TRBJ2-1
CSVEDRSVTGDEQFF
>NA|TRBV4-3|TRBJ1-3
CASSQDRGTAGNTIYF
>NA|TRBV5-6|TRBJ1-1
CASSSMTGGNTEAFF
>NA|TRBV4-3|TRBJ1-2
CASSQGARTNYGYTF
>NA|TRBV27|TRBJ1-2
CASRRTGGTNYGYTF
>medium-sized|TRBV27|TRBJ1-4
CASKEREGQFNEKLFF
>medium-sized|TRBV5-1|TRBJ1-2
CASSLGTGVQEPFYGYTF
>NA|TRBV20-1|TRBJ2-1
CSATAAGEQFF
>NA|TRBV21-1|TRBJ2-2
CASSKGLKGVNTGELFF
>NA|TRBV11-3|TRBJ1-1
CASGTTAMNTEAFF
>medium-sized|TRBV20-1|TRBJ1-1
CSARTAGQGNTEAFF
>NA|TRBV5-1|TRBJ2-3
CASAFKTSGGDTQYF
>NA|TRBV29-1|TRBJ1-1
CSVEVGDTQAFF
>NA|TRBV4-1|TRBJ2-5
CASSQEYRGIEETQYF
>NA|TRBV7-8|TRBJ2-3
CASSLRPSGFADTQYF
>large|TRBV10-3|TRBJ1-1
CAIGENTEAFF
>medium-sized|TRBV7-2|TRBJ2-1
CASSPKTGDEQFF
>NA|TRBV29-1|TRBJ2-1
CSVPNAGDEQFF
>NA|TRBV6-5|TRBJ2-5
CASSRGLVGETQYF
>NA|TRBV7-9|TRBJ2-3
CASSPGTGGSDTQYF